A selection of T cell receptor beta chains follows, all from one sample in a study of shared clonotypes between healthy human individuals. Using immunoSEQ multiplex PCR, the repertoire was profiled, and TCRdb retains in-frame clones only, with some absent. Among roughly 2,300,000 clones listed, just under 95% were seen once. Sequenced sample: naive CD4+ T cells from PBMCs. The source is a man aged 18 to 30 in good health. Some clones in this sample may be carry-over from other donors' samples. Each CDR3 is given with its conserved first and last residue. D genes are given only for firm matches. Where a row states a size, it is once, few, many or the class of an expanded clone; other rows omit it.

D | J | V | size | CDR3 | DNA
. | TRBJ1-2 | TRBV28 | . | CASSSDRNYGYTF | TGTGCCAGCAGTTCGGACAGAAACTATGGCTACACCTTC
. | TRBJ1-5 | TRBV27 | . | CASRTENQPQHF | TGTGCCAGCAGGACAGAAAATCAGCCCCAGCATTTT
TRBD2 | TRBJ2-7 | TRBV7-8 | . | CASSLTAGGPGHYEQYF | TGTGCCAGCAGCTTAACAGCGGGAGGGCCTGGGCACTACGAGCAGTACTTC
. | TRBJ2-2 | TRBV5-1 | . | CASSLDTLVAGELFF | TGCGCCAGCAGCTTGGACACTTTGGTAGCCGGGGAGCTGTTTTTT
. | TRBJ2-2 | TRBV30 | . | CAWSANLLRSTGELFF | TGTGCCTGGAGCGCCAATCTCCTCAGGTCAACCGGGGAGCTGTTTTTT
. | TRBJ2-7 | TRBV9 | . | CASSVHTQRLYEQYF | TGTGCCAGCAGCGTCCATACCCAACGGCTCTACGAGCAGTACTTC
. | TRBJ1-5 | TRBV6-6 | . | CAGGEPQHF | TGTGCCGGGGGGGAGCCCCAGCATTTT
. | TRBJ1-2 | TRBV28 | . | CASSLTGTRYGYTF | TGTGCCAGCAGCCTTACAGGGACCCGCTATGGCTACACCTTC
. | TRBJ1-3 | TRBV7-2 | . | CASRTPRDGGNTIYF | TGTGCCAGCAGAACTCCCCGGGACGGTGGAAACACCATATATTTT
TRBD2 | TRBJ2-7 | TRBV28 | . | CASSSSGEGFGEQYF | TGTGCCAGCAGTTCGTCTGGGGAGGGATTTGGCGAGCAGTACTTC
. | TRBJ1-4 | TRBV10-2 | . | CASRYGEGGEKLFF | TGCGCCAGCAGATATGGAGAGGGGGGCGAAAAACTGTTTTTT
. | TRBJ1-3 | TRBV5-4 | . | CASSLGPGNTIYF | TGTGCCAGCAGCTTGGGACCCGGAAACACCATATATTTT
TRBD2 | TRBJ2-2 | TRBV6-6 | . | CASRLAGAGELFF | TGTGCCAGTAGACTAGCGGGAGCCGGGGAGCTGTTTTTT
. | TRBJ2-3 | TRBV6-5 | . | CASIDWEDTQYF | TGTGCCAGCATTGACTGGGAAGATACGCAGTATTTT
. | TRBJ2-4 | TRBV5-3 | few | CAPQRSSPAKNIQYF | TGTGCCCCCCAAAGGTCGAGCCCTGCCAAAAACATTCAGTACTTC
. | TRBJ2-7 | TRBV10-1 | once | CASFRVGSLTYEQYF | TGCGCCAGCTTTAGAGTGGGGTCTCTGACCTACGAGCAGTACTTC
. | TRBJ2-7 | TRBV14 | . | CASSRTDYEQYF | TGTGCCAGCAGCCGAACAGACTACGAGCAGTACTTC
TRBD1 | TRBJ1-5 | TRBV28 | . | CASSTGQGRNQPQHF | TGTGCCAGCAGCACGGGACAGGGTAGAAATCAGCCCCAGCATTTT
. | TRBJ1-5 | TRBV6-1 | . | CASSESSNQPQHF | TGTGCCAGCAGTGAATCCTCGAATCAGCCCCAGCATTTT
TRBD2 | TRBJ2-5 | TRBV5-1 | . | CASWTSGAQETQYF | TGCGCCAGCTGGACTAGCGGGGCACAAGAGACCCAGTACTTC
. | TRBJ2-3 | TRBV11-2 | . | CASSRNLGPDTQYF | TGTGCCAGCAGCCGGAACTTAGGGCCAGATACGCAGTATTTT
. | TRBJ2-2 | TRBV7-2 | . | CASSSQQAGELFF | TGTGCCAGCAGCTCCCAACAAGCCGGGGAGCTGTTTTTT
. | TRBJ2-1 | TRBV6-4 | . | CASSRTVYNEQFF | TGTGCCAGCAGTCGGACAGTCTACAATGAGCAGTTCTTC
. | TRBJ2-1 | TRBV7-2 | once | CASSLVGRSNEQFF | TGTGCCAGCAGCTTAGTGGGGCGGAGCAATGAGCAGTTCTTC
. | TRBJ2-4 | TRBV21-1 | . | CASSSMGFLAKNIQYF | TGTGCCAGCAGCAGTATGGGGTTCCTTGCCAAAAACATTCAGTACTTC
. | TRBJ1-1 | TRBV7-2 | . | CASSLDSMNTEAFF | TGTGCCAGCAGCTTAGACAGTATGAACACTGAAGCTTTCTTT
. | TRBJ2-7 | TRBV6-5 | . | CASQNRATYEQYF | TGTGCCAGCCAAAACAGGGCCACCTACGAGCAGTACTTC
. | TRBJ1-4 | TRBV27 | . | CASRGWIQGEVATNEKLFF | TGTGCCAGCAGAGGCTGGATTCAGGGCGAAGTAGCAACTAATGAAAAACTGTTTTTT
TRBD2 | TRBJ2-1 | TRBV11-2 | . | CASSLRAGGAEQFF | TGTGCCAGCAGCTTGCGAGCGGGAGGGGCTGAGCAGTTCTTC
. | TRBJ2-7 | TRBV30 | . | CAWSPTSYEQYF | TGTGCCTGGAGCCCCACCTCCTACGAGCAGTACTTC
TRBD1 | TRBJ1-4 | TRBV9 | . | CASTRAGTGDEKLFF | TGTGCCAGCACCCGGGCCGGGACAGGGGATGAAAAACTGTTTTTT
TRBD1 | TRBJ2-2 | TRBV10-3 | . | CAVRNRGDGELFF | TGTGCCGTTCGGAACAGGGGGGACGGGGAGCTGTTTTTT
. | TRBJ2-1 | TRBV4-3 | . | CASSKHPTSSSYNEQFF | TGCGCCAGCAGCAAACACCCGACTTCCAGCTCCTACAATGAGCAGTTCTTC
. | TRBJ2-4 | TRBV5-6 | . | CASSLGSAKNIQYF | TGTGCCAGCAGCTTGGGGTCAGCCAAAAACATTCAGTACTTC
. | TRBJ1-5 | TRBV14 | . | CASSQGGRWSNQPQHF | TGTGCCAGCAGCCAAGGAGGGCGCTGGAGCAATCAGCCCCAGCATTTT
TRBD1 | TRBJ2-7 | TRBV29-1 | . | CSLSRDRGDYEQYF | TGCAGCCTATCTCGGGACAGGGGGGACTACGAGCAGTACTTC